The 19 T cell receptor beta chains below were found in one sample sequenced in a study of cytomegalovirus exposure and HLA in healthy donors. The PCR ran on 60 Vbeta and 13 Jbeta primers. TCRdb keeps only in-frame clones here, not all; method: immunoSEQ multiplex PCR. Of roughly 250,000 clones in the sample, roughly four fifths were seen once. The specimen sequenced was PBMCs. Source of these receptors: a woman aged 40 to 50 in good health and CMV-seropositive.

This chain connects TRBV27 to TRBJ2-7; the match to TRBD2 covers 11 bases. Trimming took 6 bases from V and 5 from J; bases not matched to a gene: 9. Germline CDR1 reads MNHEY; CDR2 reads SMNVEV (reference sequence). CDR3 length: 15 amino acids. The DNA of the CDR3 is TGTGCCAGCAGCATAGCGGGAGGGTACCCGGACGAGCAGTACTTC. Protein product: CASSIAGGYPDEQYF.

V and J are TRBV21-1 and TRBJ2-7; the table's D call of TRBD1 was not tested on the DNA. TRBV21-1 is a recognized pseudogene. The CDR3 is 16 residues long. In DNA form, the CDR3 reads TGTGCCAGCAGCACTCCCGGGGGGACAGGGGTCGACGAGCAGTACTTC. Translation: CASSTPGGTGVDEQYF.

V usage is TRBV4-1 and J usage is TRBJ1-4; perhaps TRBD1 as D (6 bases). Per germline, CDR1 MGHRA and CDR2 YSYEKL. The germline V and J ends were trimmed by 0 bases and 5 bases, with 10 bases remaining between them. CDR3 length equals 15 residues. The CDR3 coding sequence is TGCGCCAGCAGCCAAGAGGGGGCTGGGAATGAAAAACTGTTTTTT. It codes for CASSQEGAGNEKLFF.

The chain couples TRBV19 to TRBJ2-7; D unresolved. The germline V gene has CDR1 LNHDA and CDR2 SQIVND (reference sequence). The CDR3 covers 14 residues. The germline V and J ends were trimmed by 0 bases and 2 bases, with 8 bases remaining between them. The CDR3 region has the DNA TGTGCCAGTAGTATAGACCACTCTGCCTACGAGCAGTACTTC. Translating it yields CASSIDHSAYEQYF.

The chain couples TRBV11-2 to TRBJ1-6; 9 nucleotides agree with TRBD1. Per the germline V gene, CDR1 is SGHAT and CDR2 is FQNNGV. There are 13 residues in the CDR3. V was clipped by 3 bases and J by 9 bases; unmatched bases: 0. The CDR3 loop reads CASSLTGGSPLHF. The DNA for the CDR3 is TGTGCCAGCAGCTTGACAGGGGGTTCACCCCTCCACTTT. Using reference TRBV11-2 and TRBJ1-6 for the parts outside the CDR3, the full variable domain is EAGVAQSPRYKIIEKRQSVAFWCNPISGHATLYWYQQILGQGPKLLIQFQNNGVVDDSQLPKDRFSAERLKGVDSTLKIQPAKLEDSAVYLCASSLTGGSPLHFGNGTRLTVT.

The chain is built from TRBV4-2 and TRBJ2-2; 11 bases are shared with TRBD2. Germline V gene sequence: CDR1 LGHNA, CDR2 YNFKEQ. The CDR3 is 17 amino acids. V trimming: 1 base; J trimming: 2 bases; junction bases outside the gene matches: 3. The CDR3 sequence is CASSQGLAGSNTGELFF. The CDR3 DNA reads TGTGCCAGCAGCCAAGGACTAGCGGGATCTAACACCGGGGAGCTGTTTTTT.

The chain couples TRBV7-8 to TRBJ2-7; D call uncertain. V was cut by 1 base and J by 3 bases, with 10 bases left in between. The CDR3 has 14 residues. Germline V gene sequence: CDR1 SGHVS, CDR2 FQNEAQ. The CDR3 nucleotides are TGTGCCAGCAGCTTAGATATTAAGAGCTACGAGCAGTACTTC. The encoded protein is CASSLDIKSYEQYF.

V and J are TRBV11-3 and TRBJ1-2; possible D gene TRBD1, 6 bases. Germline V gives CDR1 SGHNT, CDR2 YENEEA. Trimming shortened V by 2 bases and J by 4 bases, and 23 bases separated the two germline ends. The CDR3 consists of 18 residues. The CDR3 bases are TGTGCCAGCAGCTTACGGGCCCGGTTGGGGGCCCCCTTCTATGGCTACACCTTC. This gives the protein CASSLRARLGAPFYGYTF. The complete variable domain, with remaining parts taken from reference TRBV11-3 and TRBJ1-2, reads EAGVVQSPRYKIIEKKQPVAFWCNPISGHNTLYWYLQNLGQGPELLIRYENEEAVDDSQLPKDRFSAERLKGVDSTLKIQPAELGDSAVYLCASSLRARLGAPFYGYTFGSGTRLTVV.

This chain uses TRBV19 with TRBJ2-5, with 13 bases lining up with TRBD2. The CDR3 contains 15 residues. Germline CDR1 LNHDA, CDR2 SQIVND (reference sequence). The V gene end was trimmed by 4 bases and the J gene end by 4 bases; junction bases not matched to a gene: 3. Written as DNA, the CDR3 is TGTGCCAGTAGTAGCGGACTAGCGGGAGTAGAGACCCAGTACTTC. Translating it yields CASSSGLAGVETQYF.

The rearrangement joins TRBV27 to TRBJ1-2, with 7 bases aligning to TRBD1. Trimming removed 6 bases from V and 2 bases from J; junction bases left unmatched: 6. The CDR3 has 14 residues. The germline V gene encodes CDR1 MNHEY and CDR2 SMNVEV (reference sequence). The CDR3 nucleotides read TGTGCCAGCAGAGCTGGACAGGCAAACTATGGCTACACCTTC. This translates into CASRAGQANYGYTF.

This sequence joins TRBV18 and TRBJ2-7; 7 nucleotides match TRBD1. This CDR3 comprises 13 residues. V trimming: 9 bases; J trimming: 2 bases; junction bases outside the gene matches: 7. Germline V lookup: CDR1 KGHSH, CDR2 LQKENI. Written as DNA, the CDR3 is TGTGCCAGTAGTAGGGGACAGACCTACGAGCAGTACTTC. Translated: CASSRGQTYEQYF. The full variable domain, rest sourced from reference TRBV18 and TRBJ2-7, is NAGVMQNPRHLVRRRGQEARLRCSPMKGHSHVYWYRQLPEEGLKFMVYLQKENIIDESGMPKERFSAEFPKEGPSILRIQQVVRGDSAAYFCASSRGQTYEQYFGPGTRLTVT.

The chain is built from TRBV5-1 and TRBJ2-7; 7 bases agree with TRBD1. CDR3 length: 13 residues. Trimming took 4 bases from V and 4 from J; bases not matched to a gene: 5. The V gene's germline CDR1 is SGHRS and CDR2 YFSETQ. CDR3 amino acids: CASSVDREYEQYF. The CDR3 DNA reads TGCGCCAGCAGCGTTGACAGGGAATACGAGCAGTACTTC.

The rearrangement links TRBV5-1 to TRBJ2-3, with 13 bases matching TRBD2. The germline V gene encodes CDR1 SGHRS and CDR2 YFSETQ. J was trimmed by 3 bases and V by 4 bases; bases with no gene match: 5. The CDR3 totals 16 residues. The CDR3 spells CASSPRLAGGTDTQYF. Written as DNA, the CDR3 is TGCGCCAGCAGCCCAAGACTAGCGGGAGGAACAGATACGCAGTATTTT.

CDR3 amino acids: CASRQTGIGGTEAFF. DNA of the CDR3: TGTGCCAGCAGACAAACTGGGATAGGGGGCACTGAAGCTTTCTTT. The gene calls are TRBV6-5 and TRBJ1-1, with D tentatively TRBD1 (6 bases). This CDR3 comprises 15 residues. Per germline, CDR1 MNHEY and CDR2 SVGAGI. V lost 6 bases, J lost 4 bases, and 18 bases lay in between.

The rearrangement uses TRBV11-2 and TRBJ1-2; D gene unclear. CDR3 length: 15 residues. The V gene's germline CDR1 is SGHAT and CDR2 FQNNGV. V was pared by 0 bases and J by 0 bases, with 8 bases between. CDR3: CASSLDRPPNYGYTF. CDR3 nucleotides: TGTGCCAGCAGCTTAGACAGGCCTCCTAACTATGGCTACACCTTC.

The rearrangement joins TRBV11-3 to TRBJ1-1; possible D gene TRBD1, 6 bases. The CDR3 sequence is 13 residues long. Deletions cut 1 base from V and 10 bases from J, with 13 bases between. Germline lookup yields CDR1 SGHNT and CDR2 YENEEA. CDR3 residues: CASSLGGPAGAFF. In DNA form, the CDR3 reads TGTGCCAGCAGCTTAGGGGGGCCTGCCGGAGCTTTCTTT.

As regards this clone: This specimen includes other DNA sequences encoding the same CDR3. This chain uses TRBV12-5 with TRBJ2-1; 7 bases fit TRBD2. The CDR3 loop spans 12 amino acids. Germline lookup yields CDR1 LGHNT and CDR2 FRNRAP. The J segment lost 14 bases and the V segment lost 1 base, leaving 5 bases of the junction unmatched. The CDR3 region is CASGLGGREEFF. CDR3 DNA sequence: TGTGCTAGTGGTTTGGGGGGTCGGGAGGAGTTCTTC.

The J gene is TRBJ2-3, the V gene TRBV21-1; the table names TRBD2, a call not compared with the DNA. TRBV21-1 is annotated as a pseudogene. The CDR3 contains 15 residues. CDR3 loop: CASSKRTSGRDTQYF. In nucleotides, the CDR3 is TGTGCCAGCAGCAAGAGGACTAGCGGGCGGGATACGCAGTATTTT.

The chain combines TRBV19 with TRBJ2-7; 8 bases match TRBD1. Trimming removed 8 bases from V and 3 bases from J; junction bases left unmatched: 6. This CDR3 spans 13 amino acids. Germline V gene sequence: CDR1 LNHDA, CDR2 SQIVND (reference sequence). CDR3 bases: TGTGCCAGTCAGGACAGGGCAAACTACGAGCAGTACTTC. Amino acids: CASQDRANYEQYF.